This T cell receptor (beta chain) was sequenced for a study of cytomegalovirus exposure and HLA in healthy donors. The sample holds a few counts of this clone. The PCR was carried out with 60 Vbeta primers and 13 Jbeta primers. Libraries were prepared by immunoSEQ multiplex PCR; TCRdb keeps only in-frame clonotypes and omits some of them. In the table there are about 150,000 clones, 76% of which are singletons. Trimming pared 1 base from V and 1 base from J, leaving 11 bases between. The CDR3 length is 16 residues. Germline lookup yields CDR1 LNHNV and CDR2 YYDKDF (reference sequence). The TCR comes from a man aged 40-49 years in good health and CMV-seronegative. Material: PBMCs. V usage is TRBV15 and J usage is TRBJ1-5; a possible D gene is TRBD1 (5 bases). The DNA for the CDR3 is TGTGCCACCAGCAGAGTTCCGGGGGAGAGCAATCAGCCCCAGCATTTT. Translated, it gives CATSRVPGESNQPQHF.